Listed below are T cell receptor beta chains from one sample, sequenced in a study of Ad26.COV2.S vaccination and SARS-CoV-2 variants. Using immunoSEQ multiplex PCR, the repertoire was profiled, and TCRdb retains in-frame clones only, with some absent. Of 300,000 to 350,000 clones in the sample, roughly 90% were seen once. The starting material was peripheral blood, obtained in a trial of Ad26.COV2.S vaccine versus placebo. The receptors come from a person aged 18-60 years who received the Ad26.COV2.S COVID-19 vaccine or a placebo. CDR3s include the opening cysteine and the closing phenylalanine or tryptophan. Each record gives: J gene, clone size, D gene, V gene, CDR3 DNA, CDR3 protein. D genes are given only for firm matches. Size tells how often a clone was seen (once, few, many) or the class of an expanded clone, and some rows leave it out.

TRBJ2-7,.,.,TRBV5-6,TGTGCCAGCAGCTTCGGTAACATCTACGAGCAGTACTTC,CASSFGNIYEQYF
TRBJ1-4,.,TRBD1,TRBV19,TGTGCCAGTGGGGGGACAGCGAATGAAAAACTGTTTTTT,CASGGTANEKLFF
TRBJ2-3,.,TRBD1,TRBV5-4,TGTGCCACCAGAGGGGGACAGGGCACAGATACGCAGTATTTT,CATRGGQGTDTQYF
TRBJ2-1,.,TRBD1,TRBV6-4,TGTGCCAGCAGTGACTCAACTCCGGGACAGCCCTACAATGAGCAGTTCTTC,CASSDSTPGQPYNEQFF
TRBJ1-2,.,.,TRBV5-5,TGTGCCAGCAGCTTGGGCAGTAACTATGGCTACACCTTC,CASSLGSNYGYTF
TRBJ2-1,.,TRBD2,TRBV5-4,TGTGCCAGCAGCTCGGGGGCTAGCGGGGGGTTATCTGATGAGCAGTTCTTC,CASSSGASGGLSDEQFF
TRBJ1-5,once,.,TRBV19,TGTGCCAGTAACAGGGTTAGCAATCAGCCCCAGCATTTT,CASNRVSNQPQHF
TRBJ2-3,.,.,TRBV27,TGTGCCAGCAGATGGACCACGGACAGCAGCACAGATACGCAGTATTTT,CASRWTTDSSTDTQYF
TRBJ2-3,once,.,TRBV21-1,TGTGCCAGCTTCATAGACCACACAGATACGCAGTATTTT,CASFIDHTDTQYF
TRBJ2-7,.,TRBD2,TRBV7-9,TGTGCCAGCAGCCCAGAGGGTCGGGGGGGCTACGAGCAGTACTTC,CASSPEGRGGYEQYF
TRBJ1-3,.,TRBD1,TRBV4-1,TGCGCCAGCAGCCCAGGACAGGCGGGCCCTCTCGGAAACACCATATATTTT,CASSPGQAGPLGNTIYF
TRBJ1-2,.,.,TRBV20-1,TGCAGTGTTCAGCTAGACTATGGCTACACCTTC,CSVQLDYGYTF
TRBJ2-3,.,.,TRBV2,TGTGCCAGCGAGGGGGCCAGCGGGGGTTCTAGCACAGATACGCAGTATTTT,CASEGASGGSSTDTQYF
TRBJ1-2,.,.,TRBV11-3,TGTGCCAGCCAGCGGGGTACAGGACACCCTAGCTATGGCTACACCTTC,CASQRGTGHPSYGYTF
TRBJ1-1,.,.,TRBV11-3,TGTGCCAGCAGCTCCAGTGAGCTGGGGGGAAAGAAGACTGAAGCTTTCTTT,CASSSSELGGKKTEAFF
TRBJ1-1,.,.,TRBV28,TGTGCCAGCAGTTTATTTTCGGGGAACACTGAAGCTTTCTTT,CASSLFSGNTEAFF
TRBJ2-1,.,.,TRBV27,TGTGCCAGCAGTTTCCCCCCGGGCTATCTCAATGAGCAGTTCTTC,CASSFPPGYLNEQFF
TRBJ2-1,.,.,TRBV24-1,TGTGCCACCAGTGATTTGCTCAGCAATGAGCAGTTCTTC,CATSDLLSNEQFF
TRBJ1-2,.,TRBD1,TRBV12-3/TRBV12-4,TGTGCCAGCAGTGACAGGGGACCATATGGCTACACCTTC,CASSDRGPYGYTF
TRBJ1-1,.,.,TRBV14,TGTGCCAGCAGCCCTACAGCGAGGATGAACACTGAAGCTTTCTTT,CASSPTARMNTEAFF
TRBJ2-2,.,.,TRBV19,TGTGCCAGTAGTATGGCCCGGGGACAAACTCGCACCGGGGAGCTGTTTTTT,CASSMARGQTRTGELFF
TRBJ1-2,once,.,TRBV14,TGTGCCAGCAGCAATACAGGGATCTATGGCTACACCTTC,CASSNTGIYGYTF
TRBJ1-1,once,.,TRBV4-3,TGCGCCAGCAGCCTGGAAAGGATTACTCTGAATGAAGCTTTCTTT,CASSLERITLNEAFF
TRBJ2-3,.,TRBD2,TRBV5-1,TGCGCCAGCAGCCCGTCTCTAACTAGCGGGGTGTCAGATACGCAGTATTTT,CASSPSLTSGVSDTQYF
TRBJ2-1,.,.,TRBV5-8,TGTGCCAGCAGCTTGTCCGAGGTGGATGAGCAGTTCTTC,CASSLSEVDEQFF
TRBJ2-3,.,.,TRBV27,TGTGCCAGCAGTTTATATACCCTTGAGAGTACGCAGTATTTT,CASSLYTLESTQYF
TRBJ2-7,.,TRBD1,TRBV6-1,TGTGCCAGCAGTGAAAGGATAGGGACAGCATCTTACGAGCAGTACTTC,CASSERIGTASYEQYF
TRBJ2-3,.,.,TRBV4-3,TGCGCCAGCAGCCCGTGGGGTGCGGCTCAAAATACGCAGTATTTT,CASSPWGAAQNTQYF
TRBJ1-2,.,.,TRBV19,TGTGCTACCCGGGGTAGGACTCCTGATGGCTACACCTTC,CATRGRTPDGYTF
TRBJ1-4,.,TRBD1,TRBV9,TGTGCCAGCAGCGTAGGACAGGGGGGATTGGAAAAACTGTTTTTT,CASSVGQGGLEKLFF
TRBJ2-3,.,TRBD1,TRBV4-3,TGCGCCAGCAGCCAGACAGGGTCAGGTACAGATACGCAGTATTTT,CASSQTGSGTDTQYF
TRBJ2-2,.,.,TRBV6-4,TGTGCCAGCATCGTTGAGGCAGGGACCGGGGAGCTGTTTTTT,CASIVEAGTGELFF
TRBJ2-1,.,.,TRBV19,TGTGCCAGTAGTCCCTTTTCCTACAATGAGCAGTTCTTC,CASSPFSYNEQFF
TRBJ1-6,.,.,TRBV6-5,TGTGCCAGCAGCCGCGGGGTGGTGGGATCACCCCTCCACTTT,CASSRGVVGSPLHF
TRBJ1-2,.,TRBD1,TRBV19,TGTGCCAGTAGTCCGCCGGGACAGGGTTATAGCTACACCTTC,CASSPPGQGYSYTF
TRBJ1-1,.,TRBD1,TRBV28,TGTGCCAGCAGTTTCTCATACAGGGGGCTGGCTGAAGCTTTCTTT,CASSFSYRGLAEAFF
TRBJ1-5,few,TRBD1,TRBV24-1,TGTGCCGTACTACAGGGGGCAAGCAATCAGCCCCAGCATTTT,CAVLQGASNQPQHF
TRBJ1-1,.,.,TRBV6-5,TGTGCCAGCAGTCCCGGGGGGATCCCCACTGAAGCTTTCTTT,CASSPGGIPTEAFF
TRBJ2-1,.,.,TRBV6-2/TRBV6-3,TGTGCCAGCAGTTACTCGAGGCAGTCAAACAATGAGCAGTTCTTC,CASSYSRQSNNEQFF
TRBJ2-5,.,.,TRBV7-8,TGTGCCAGCAGCCCCCCGAGGGACTCGCAAGAGACCCAGTACTTC,CASSPPRDSQETQYF
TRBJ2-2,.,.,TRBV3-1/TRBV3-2,TGTGCCAGCAGCCAAGATATAGTAGGGACGGGGGACACCGGGGAGCTGTTTTTT,CASSQDIVGTGDTGELFF